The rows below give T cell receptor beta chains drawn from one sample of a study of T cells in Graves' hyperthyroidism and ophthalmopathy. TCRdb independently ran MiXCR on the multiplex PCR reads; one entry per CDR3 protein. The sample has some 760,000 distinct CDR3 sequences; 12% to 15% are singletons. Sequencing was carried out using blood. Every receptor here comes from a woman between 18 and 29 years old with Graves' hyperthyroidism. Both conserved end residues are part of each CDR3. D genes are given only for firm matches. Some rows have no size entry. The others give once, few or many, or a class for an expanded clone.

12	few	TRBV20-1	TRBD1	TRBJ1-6	TGCAGTGCGGAACCAGGGACAGCATCCCTCCACTTT	CSAEPGTASLHF
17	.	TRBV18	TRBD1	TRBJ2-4	TGTGCCAGCTCACCACCCTCGAAACAGGGGGACAAAAACATTCAGTACTTC	CASSPPSKQGDKNIQYF
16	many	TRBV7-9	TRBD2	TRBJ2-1	TGTGCCAGCAGCCCCGACGGGACTAGCGGGAGGGGTGAGCAGTTCTTC	CASSPDGTSGRGEQFF
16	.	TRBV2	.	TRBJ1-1	TGTGCCAGCAAGAGGAGCGAGGGGAGTAGTGGCACTGAAGCTTTCTTT	CASKRSEGSSGTEAFF
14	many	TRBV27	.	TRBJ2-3	TGTGCCAGCAGCTTCGGGGCCCGCGGGGATACGCAGTATTTT	CASSFGARGDTQYF
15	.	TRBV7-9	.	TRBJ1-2	TGTGCCAGCAGCCCAAGGACAGAAGTGTTCTATGGCTACACCTTC	CASSPRTEVFYGYTF
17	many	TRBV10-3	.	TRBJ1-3	TGTGCCATCAGTGAGTCGAAAGGAACCGAGGAGCGGAACACCATATATTTT	CAISESKGTEERNTIYF
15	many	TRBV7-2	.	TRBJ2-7	TGTGCCAGCAGCTTAGTGTCACTAGCAAGCGGCGAGCAGTACTTC	CASSLVSLASGEQYF
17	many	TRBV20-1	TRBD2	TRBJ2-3	TGCAGTGCTAGGGGATTCTCGCTAGCGGGAGGCACAGATACGCAGTATTTT	CSARGFSLAGGTDTQYF
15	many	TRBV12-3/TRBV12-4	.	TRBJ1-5	TGTGCCAGCAGTTTTAGCAGGGCCGATAATCAGCCCCAGCATTTT	CASSFSRADNQPQHF
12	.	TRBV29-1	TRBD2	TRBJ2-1	TGCAGCGGACTAGCGGGCTACAATGAGCAGTTCTTC	CSGLAGYNEQFF
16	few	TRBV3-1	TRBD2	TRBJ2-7	TGTGCCAGCAGCCAAGGTTTAGCGGGAGTGTTCTACGAGCAGTACTTC	CASSQGLAGVFYEQYF
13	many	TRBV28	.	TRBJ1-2	TGTGCCAGCAGTCTCGGGGATAACTATGGCTACACCTTC	CASSLGDNYGYTF
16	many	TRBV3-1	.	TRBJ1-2	TGTGCCAGCAGCCAAGATCGGACGGCTATATCGGCTGGCTACACCTTC	CASSQDRTAISAGYTF
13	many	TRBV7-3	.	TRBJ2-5	TGTGCCAGCAGCTTAGTGAGGCAAGAGACCCAGTACTTC	CASSLVRQETQYF
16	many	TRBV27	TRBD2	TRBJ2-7	TGTGCCAGCAGTTTATCGTTGGCTAGCGGGAGTTACGAGCAGTACTTC	CASSLSLASGSYEQYF
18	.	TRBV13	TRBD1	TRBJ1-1	TGTGCCAGCAGCTCCCTATGGGGAGGGGGCGCGCCTAACGATGAAGCTTTCTTT	CASSSLWGGGAPNDEAFF
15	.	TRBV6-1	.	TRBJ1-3	TGTGCCAGCAGCGTTGGCAGGTCCCCAGGAAACACCATATATTTT	CASSVGRSPGNTIYF
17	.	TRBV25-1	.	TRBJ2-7	TGTGCCAGCAGTGAAGAAATCGTGGACGGGACACCTTACGAGCAGTACTTC	CASSEEIVDGTPYEQYF
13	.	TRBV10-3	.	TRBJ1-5	TGTGCCATCAGTGAGTGGGGGGATCAGCCCCAGCATTTT	CAISEWGDQPQHF
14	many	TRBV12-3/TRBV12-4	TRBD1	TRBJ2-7	TGTGCCAGCAGTCCACAGGGGGTGACCTACGAGCAGTACTTC	CASSPQGVTYEQYF
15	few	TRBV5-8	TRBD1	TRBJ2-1	TGTGCCAGCAGCTCCGACAGGGGTAAGAACAATGAGCAGTTCTTC	CASSSDRGKNNEQFF
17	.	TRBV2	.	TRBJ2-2	TGTGCCAGCAGGCAAAATTTACGGGCCAAGAGCCCCGGGGAGCTGTTTTTT	CASRQNLRAKSPGELFF
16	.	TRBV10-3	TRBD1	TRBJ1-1	TGTGCCATCAGTGAGCCACGGGACAGTATGAACACTGAAGCTTTCTTT	CAISEPRDSMNTEAFF
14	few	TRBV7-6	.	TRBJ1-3	TGTGCCAGCAGCTTAGGGTTGGGTGGAAACACCATATATTTT	CASSLGLGGNTIYF
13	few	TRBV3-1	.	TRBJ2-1	TGTGCCAGCAGCCAAGCATCCAACAATGAGCAGTTCTTC	CASSQASNNEQFF
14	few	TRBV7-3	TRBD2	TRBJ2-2	TGTGCCAGCAGAAGGACTAGTTTTGCCGGGGAGCTGTTTTTT	CASRRTSFAGELFF
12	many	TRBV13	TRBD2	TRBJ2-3	TGTGCCAGCAGCGTTGGGGGGGGAACGCAGTATTTT	CASSVGGGTQYF
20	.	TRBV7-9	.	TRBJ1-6	TGTGCCAGCAGCCACACCAAGGCAGGGGCAGATATACCGATGAATTCACCCCTCCACTTT	CASSHTKAGADIPMNSPLHF
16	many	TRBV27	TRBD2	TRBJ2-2	TGTGCCAGCAGTTCCTGGGGGGGGGGACCCACCGGGGAGCTGTTTTTT	CASSSWGGGPTGELFF
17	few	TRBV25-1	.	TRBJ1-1	TGTGCCAGCAGTGATGGGGGGGCTACAGCCCTGAACACTGAAGCTTTCTTT	CASSDGGATALNTEAFF
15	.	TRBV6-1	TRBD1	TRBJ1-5	TGTGCCAGCAGGGCAGGGGGCGAGTCCAATCAGCCCCAGCATTTT	CASRAGGESNQPQHF
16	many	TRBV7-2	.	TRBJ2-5	TGTGCCAGCAGCTCGATAGGGGGTGTTTGGGGGGAGACCCAGTACTTC	CASSSIGGVWGETQYF
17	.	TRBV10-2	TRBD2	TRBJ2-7	TGCGCCAGCAGCACGGGACTAGCGGGAGGGCCTTCCTACGAGCAGTACTTC	CASSTGLAGGPSYEQYF
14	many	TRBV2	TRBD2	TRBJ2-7	TGTGCCAGCACCCTGGGACTAGCGACCGACAAGCAGTACTTC	CASTLGLATDKQYF
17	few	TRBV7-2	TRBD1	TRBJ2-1	TGTGCCAGCAGCTTGGCCCGGGACAGGGTCTCCTACAATGAGCAGTTCTTC	CASSLARDRVSYNEQFF
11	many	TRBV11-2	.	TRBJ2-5	TGTGCCAGCAGCCTGCATTCGACCCAGTACTTC	CASSLHSTQYF
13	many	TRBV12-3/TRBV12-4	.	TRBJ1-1	TGTGCCAGCAGTTTATCAGGGTTTGATGAAGCTTTCTTT	CASSLSGFDEAFF
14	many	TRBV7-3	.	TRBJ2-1	TGTGCCAGCAGTCTCGGGGCCAGGGGCAATGAGCAGTTCTTC	CASSLGARGNEQFF
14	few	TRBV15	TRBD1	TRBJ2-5	TGTGCCACCAGCAGAGACAGGGGGCCTGAGACCCAGTACTTC	CATSRDRGPETQYF
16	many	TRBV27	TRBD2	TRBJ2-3	TGTGCCAGCAGTCCAATAGCGGGAGCGGCCACAGATACGCAGTATTTT	CASSPIAGAATDTQYF
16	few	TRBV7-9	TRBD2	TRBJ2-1	TGTGCCAGCGAGACTCTAGCGGGGAGCTCCTACAATGAGCAGTTCTTC	CASETLAGSSYNEQFF
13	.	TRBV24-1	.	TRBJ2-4	TGTGCCACCAGTGATGGCAAGGTAGACATTCAGTACTTC	CATSDGKVDIQYF
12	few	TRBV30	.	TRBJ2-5	TGTGCCTGGAGGGGGGTTGGGGAGACCCAGTACTTC	CAWRGVGETQYF
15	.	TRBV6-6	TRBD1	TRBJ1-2	TGTGCCAGCAGTTACCCGGGGCAGGGGGCGCGTGGCTACACCTTC	CASSYPGQGARGYTF
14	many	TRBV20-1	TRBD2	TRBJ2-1	TGCAGCTCCTCGGTGGGAGGGGAGGCATATGAGCAGTTCTTC	CSSSVGGEAYEQFF
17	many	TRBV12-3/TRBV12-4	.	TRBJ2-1	TGTGCCAGCAGTGAAACAGGGTTTCGAAGAAGCTACAATGAGCAGTTCTTC	CASSETGFRRSYNEQFF
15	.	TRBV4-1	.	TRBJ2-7	TGCGCCAGCAGCCAAGATACAGCGGTCTCCTACGAGCAGTACTTC	CASSQDTAVSYEQYF
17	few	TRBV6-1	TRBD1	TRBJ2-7	TGTGCCAGCGGTAAGGGGGTCGGGACAGGGAGCTCCTACGAGCAGTACTTC	CASGKGVGTGSSYEQYF
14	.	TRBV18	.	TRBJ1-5	TGTGCCGGCTCCTTGACAGATAGCAATCAGCCCCAGCATTTT	CAGSLTDSNQPQHF
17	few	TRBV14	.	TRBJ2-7	TGTGCCAGCAGCCTAGGGCCCCGACTCGTAAATACCTACGAGCAGTACTTC	CASSLGPRLVNTYEQYF
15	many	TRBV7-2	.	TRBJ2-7	TGTGCCAGCAGCTACGGGGGACAGTTTTTCGACGAGCAGTACTTC	CASSYGGQFFDEQYF
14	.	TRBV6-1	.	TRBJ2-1	TGTGCCAGCAGTGAAGGCTTCGCCGGGAATGAGCAGTTCTTC	CASSEGFAGNEQFF
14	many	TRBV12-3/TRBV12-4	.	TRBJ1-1	TGTGCCAGCAGTTTATACACGGGGAACACTGAAGCTTTCTTT	CASSLYTGNTEAFF
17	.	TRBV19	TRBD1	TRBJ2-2	TGTGCCAGTACCCCCCTCCCCGACAGGGCAGTTCCCGGGGAGCTGTTTTTT	CASTPLPDRAVPGELFF
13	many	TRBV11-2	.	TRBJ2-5	TGTGCCAGCAGCTTTATGTCTCCCCTGGAGGGGTACTTC	CASSFMSPLEGYF
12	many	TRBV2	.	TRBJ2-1	TGTGCCAGCAGCAAGGCGGGGTTCGAGCAGTTCTTC	CASSKAGFEQFF
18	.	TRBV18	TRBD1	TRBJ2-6	TGTGCCACCATACCCGACAGGGGGCGCATTTCTGGGGCCAACGTCCTGACTTTC	CATIPDRGRISGANVLTF
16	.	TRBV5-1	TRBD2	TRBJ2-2	TGCGCCAGCAGCATTAGCGGGAGGGCCAGGACCGGGGAGCTGTTTTTT	CASSISGRARTGELFF